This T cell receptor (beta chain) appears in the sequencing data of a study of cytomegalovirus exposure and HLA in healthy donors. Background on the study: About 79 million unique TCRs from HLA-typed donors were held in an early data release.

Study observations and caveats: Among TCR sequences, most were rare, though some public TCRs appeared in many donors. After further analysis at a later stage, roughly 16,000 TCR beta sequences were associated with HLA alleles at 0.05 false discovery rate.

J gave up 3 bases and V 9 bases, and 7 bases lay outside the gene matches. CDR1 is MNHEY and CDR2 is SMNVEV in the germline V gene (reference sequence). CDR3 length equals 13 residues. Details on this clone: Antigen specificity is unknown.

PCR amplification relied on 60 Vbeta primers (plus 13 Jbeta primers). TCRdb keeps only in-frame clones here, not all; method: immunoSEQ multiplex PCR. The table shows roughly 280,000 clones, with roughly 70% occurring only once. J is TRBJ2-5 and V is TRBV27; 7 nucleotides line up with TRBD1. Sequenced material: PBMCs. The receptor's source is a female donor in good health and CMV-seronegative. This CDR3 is CASRRQGEETQYF. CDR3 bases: TGTGCCAGTAGGAGGCAGGGGGAAGAGACCCAGTACTTC.